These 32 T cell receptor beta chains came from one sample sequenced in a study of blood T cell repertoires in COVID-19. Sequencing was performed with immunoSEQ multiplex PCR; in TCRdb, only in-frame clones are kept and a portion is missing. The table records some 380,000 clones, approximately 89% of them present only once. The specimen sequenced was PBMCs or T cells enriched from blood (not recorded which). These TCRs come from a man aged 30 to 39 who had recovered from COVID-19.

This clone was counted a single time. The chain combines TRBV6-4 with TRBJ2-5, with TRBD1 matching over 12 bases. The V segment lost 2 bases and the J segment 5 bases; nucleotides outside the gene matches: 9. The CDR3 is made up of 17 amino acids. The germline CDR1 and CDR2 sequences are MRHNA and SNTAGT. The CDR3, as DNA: TGTGCCAGCAGTGACCTAGGGGACAGGGGGCTAGTGGAGACCCAGTACTTC. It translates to CASSDLGDRGLVETQYF.

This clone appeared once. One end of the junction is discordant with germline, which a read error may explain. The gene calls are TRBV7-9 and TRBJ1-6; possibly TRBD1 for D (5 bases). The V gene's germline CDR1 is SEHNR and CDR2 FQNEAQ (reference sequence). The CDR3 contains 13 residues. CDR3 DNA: TGTGCCAGCAGCTTAGATTTCGGGGGAGCTAGGTTCTTT. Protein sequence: CASSLDFGGARFF. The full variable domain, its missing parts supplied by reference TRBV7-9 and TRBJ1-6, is DTGVSQNPRHKITKRGQNVTFRCDPISEHNRLYWYRQTLGQGPEFLTYFQNEAQLEKSRLLSDRFSAERPKGSFSTLEIQRTEQGDSAMYLCASSLDFGGARFFGNGTRLTVT.

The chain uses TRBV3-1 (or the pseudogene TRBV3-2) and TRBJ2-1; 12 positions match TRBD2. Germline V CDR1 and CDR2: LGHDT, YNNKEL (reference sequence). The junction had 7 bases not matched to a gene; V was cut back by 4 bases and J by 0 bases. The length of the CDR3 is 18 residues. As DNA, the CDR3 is TGTGCCAGCAGCCGAGGGGCTAGCGGGGGGGCCTCCTACAATGAGCAGTTCTTC. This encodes CASSRGASGGASYNEQFF.

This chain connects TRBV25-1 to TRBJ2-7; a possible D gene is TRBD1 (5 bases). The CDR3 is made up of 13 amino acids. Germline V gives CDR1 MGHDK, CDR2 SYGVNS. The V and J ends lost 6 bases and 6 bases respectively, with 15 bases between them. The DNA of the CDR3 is TGTGCCAGCAGCCTCAGGGATTTTGGCGAGCAGTACTTC. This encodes CASSLRDFGEQYF.

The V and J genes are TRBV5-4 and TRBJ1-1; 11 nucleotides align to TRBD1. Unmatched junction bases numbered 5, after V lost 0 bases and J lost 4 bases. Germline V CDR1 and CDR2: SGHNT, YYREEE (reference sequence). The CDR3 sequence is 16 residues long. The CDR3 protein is CASSLAGQGASTEAFF. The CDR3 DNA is TGTGCCAGCAGCTTGGCCGGACAGGGGGCCAGCACTGAAGCTTTCTTT.

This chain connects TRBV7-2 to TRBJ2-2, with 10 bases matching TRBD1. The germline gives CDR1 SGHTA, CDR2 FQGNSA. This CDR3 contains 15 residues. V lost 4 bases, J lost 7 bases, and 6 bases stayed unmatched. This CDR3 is CASSSWTGGNGELFF. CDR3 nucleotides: TGTGCCAGCAGCTCGTGGACAGGGGGAAACGGGGAGCTGTTTTTT.

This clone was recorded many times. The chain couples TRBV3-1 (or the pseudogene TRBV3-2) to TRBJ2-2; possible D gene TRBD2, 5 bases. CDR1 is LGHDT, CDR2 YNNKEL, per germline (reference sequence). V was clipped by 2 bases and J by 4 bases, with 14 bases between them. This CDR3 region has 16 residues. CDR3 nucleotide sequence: TGTGCCAGCAGCCAAACTACTAGGTTGGGCACCGGGGAGCTGTTTTTT. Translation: CASSQTTRLGTGELFF.

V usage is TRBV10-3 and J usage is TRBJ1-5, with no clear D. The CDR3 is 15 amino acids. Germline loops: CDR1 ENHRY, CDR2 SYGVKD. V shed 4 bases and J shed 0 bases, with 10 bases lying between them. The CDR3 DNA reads TGTGCCATCAGTGTTACCACGGGTAGCAATCAGCCCCAGCATTTT. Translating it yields CAISVTTGSNQPQHF.

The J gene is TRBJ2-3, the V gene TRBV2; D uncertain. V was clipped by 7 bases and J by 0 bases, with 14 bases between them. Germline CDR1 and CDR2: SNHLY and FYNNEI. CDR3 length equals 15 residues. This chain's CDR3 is CASTSPLQSTDTQYF. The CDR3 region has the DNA TGTGCCAGCACCTCTCCTCTGCAGAGCACAGATACGCAGTATTTT.

The CDR3 region is CATWDRVNRYGYTF. The CDR3 DNA reads as TGTGCCACTTGGGACAGGGTGAATCGGTATGGCTACACCTTC. This chain connects TRBV19 to TRBJ1-2, with 9 bases aligning to TRBD1. This CDR3 is built from 14 residues. Germline assignment: CDR1 LNHDA and CDR2 SQIVND (reference sequence). V lost 10 bases to trimming and J lost 5 bases; unmatched junction nucleotides: 11.

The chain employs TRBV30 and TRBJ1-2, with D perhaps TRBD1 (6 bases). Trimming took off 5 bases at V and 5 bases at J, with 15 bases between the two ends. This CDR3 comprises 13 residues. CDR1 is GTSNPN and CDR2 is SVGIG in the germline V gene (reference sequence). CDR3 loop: CAWSVQGRYGYTF. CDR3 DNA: TGTGCCTGGTCAGTACAGGGTCGTTATGGCTACACCTTC.

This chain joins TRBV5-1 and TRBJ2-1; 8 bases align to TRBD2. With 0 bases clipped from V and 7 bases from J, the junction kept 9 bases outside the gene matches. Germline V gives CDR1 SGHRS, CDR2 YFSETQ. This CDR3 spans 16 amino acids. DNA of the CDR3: TGCGCCAGCAGCTTGGGGGCCGCGGGGGGTTTAAATGAGCAGTTCTTC. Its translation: CASSLGAAGGLNEQFF. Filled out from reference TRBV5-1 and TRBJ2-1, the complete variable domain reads KAGVTQTPRYLIKTRGQQVTLSCSPISGHRSVSWYQQTPGQGLQFLFEYFSETQRNKGNFPGRFSGRQFSNSRSEMNVSTLELGDSALYLCASSLGAAGGLNEQFFGPGTRLTVL.

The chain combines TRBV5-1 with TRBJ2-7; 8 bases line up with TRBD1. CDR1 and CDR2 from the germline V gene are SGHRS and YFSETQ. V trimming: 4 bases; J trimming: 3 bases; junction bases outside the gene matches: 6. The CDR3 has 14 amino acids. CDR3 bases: TGCGCCAGCAGCAGACAGGGGACCGACTACGAGCAGTACTTC. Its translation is CASSRQGTDYEQYF.

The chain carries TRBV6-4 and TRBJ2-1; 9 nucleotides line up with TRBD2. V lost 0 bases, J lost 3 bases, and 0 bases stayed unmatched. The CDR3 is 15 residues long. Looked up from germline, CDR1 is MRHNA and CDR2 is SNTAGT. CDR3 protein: CASSDSRGGYNEQFF. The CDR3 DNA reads TGTGCCAGCAGTGACTCGCGGGGGGGCTACAATGAGCAGTTCTTC.

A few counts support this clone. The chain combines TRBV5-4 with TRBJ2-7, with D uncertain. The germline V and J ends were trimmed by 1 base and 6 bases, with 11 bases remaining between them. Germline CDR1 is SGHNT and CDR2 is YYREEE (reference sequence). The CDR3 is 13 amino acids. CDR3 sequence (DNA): TGTGCCAGCAGCTTGACCGAGGCCCCCGAGCAGTACTTC. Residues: CASSLTEAPEQYF.

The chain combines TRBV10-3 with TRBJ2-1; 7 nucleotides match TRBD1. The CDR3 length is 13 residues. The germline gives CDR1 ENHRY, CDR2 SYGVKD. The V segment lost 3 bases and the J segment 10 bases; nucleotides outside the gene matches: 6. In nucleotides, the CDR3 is TGTGCCATCAGTGACGGGCAGGGGGACGAGCAGTTCTTC. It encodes CAISDGQGDEQFF.

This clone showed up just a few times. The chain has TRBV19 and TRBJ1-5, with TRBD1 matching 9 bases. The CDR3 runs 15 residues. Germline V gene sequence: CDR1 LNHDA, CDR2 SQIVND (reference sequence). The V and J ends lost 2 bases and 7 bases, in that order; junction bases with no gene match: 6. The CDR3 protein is CASSISQGATQPQHF. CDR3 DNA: TGTGCCAGTAGTATATCACAGGGGGCGACACAGCCCCAGCATTTT.

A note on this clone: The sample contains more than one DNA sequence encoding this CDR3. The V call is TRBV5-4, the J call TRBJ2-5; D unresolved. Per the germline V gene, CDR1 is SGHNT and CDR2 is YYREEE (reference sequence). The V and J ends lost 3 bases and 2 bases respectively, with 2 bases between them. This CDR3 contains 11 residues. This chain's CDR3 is CASSSQETQYF. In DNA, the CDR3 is TGTGCCAGCAGCTCTCAAGAGACCCAGTACTTC.

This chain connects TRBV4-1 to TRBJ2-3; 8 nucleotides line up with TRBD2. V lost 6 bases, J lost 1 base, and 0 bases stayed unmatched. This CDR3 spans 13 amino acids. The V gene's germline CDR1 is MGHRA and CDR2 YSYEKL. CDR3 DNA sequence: TGCGCCAGCAGACTAGCGGGCACAGATACGCAGTATTTT. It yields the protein CASRLAGTDTQYF.

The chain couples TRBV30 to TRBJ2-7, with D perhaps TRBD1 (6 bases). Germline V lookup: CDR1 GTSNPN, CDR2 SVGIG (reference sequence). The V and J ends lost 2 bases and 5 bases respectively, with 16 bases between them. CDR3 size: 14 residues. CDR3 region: CAWSSNRVGHEQYF. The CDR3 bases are TGTGCCTGGAGTAGTAACAGGGTGGGCCACGAGCAGTACTTC.

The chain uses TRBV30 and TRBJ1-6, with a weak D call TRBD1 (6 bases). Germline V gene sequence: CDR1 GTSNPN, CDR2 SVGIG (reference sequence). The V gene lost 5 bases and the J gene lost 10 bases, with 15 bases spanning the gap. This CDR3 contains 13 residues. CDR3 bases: TGTGCCTGGGACTTGACAGGAGGATCACCCCTCCACTTT. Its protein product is CAWDLTGGSPLHF.

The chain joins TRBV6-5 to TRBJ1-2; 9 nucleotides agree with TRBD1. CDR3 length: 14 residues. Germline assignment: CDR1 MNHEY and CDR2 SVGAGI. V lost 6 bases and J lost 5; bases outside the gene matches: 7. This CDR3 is CASSPSGTGYGYTF. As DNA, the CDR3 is TGTGCCAGCAGCCCAAGCGGGACAGGGTATGGCTACACCTTC.

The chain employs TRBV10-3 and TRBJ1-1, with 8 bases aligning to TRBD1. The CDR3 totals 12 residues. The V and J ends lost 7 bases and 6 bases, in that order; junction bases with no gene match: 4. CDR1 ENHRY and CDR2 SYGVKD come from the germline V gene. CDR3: CAITDRGSEAFF. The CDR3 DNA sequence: TGTGCCATCACTGACAGGGGCTCTGAAGCTTTCTTT.

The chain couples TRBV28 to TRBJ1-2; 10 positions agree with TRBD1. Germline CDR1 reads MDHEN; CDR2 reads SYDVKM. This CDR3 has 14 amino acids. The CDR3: CAIRRDRGSYGYTF. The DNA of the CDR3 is TGTGCAATCAGGCGGGACAGGGGAAGCTATGGCTACACCTTC.

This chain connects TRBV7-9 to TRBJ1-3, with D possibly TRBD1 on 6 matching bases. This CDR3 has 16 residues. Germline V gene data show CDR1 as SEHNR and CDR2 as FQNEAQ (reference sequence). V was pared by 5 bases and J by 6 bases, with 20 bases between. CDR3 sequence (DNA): TGTGCCAGCAGCACGAGTCCGCGGGGGGGCGCAAACACCATATATTTT. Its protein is CASSTSPRGGANTIYF.

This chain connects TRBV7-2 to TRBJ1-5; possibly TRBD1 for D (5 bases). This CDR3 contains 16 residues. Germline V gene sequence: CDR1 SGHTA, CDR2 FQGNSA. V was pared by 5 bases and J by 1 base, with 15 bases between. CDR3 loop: CASSEFSAGSNQPQHF. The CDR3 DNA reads TGTGCCAGCAGCGAGTTTTCGGCAGGGAGCAATCAGCCCCAGCATTTT.

CDR3 sequence: CASRPDRGGEKLFF. The CDR3 nucleotides read TGTGCCAGTAGACCGGACAGGGGCGGTGAAAAACTGTTTTTT. The V and J genes are TRBV19 and TRBJ1-4; TRBD1 aligns across 9 bases. This CDR3 region has 14 residues. CDR1 and CDR2 (germline): LNHDA, SQIVND (reference sequence). Germline trimming cut 6 bases from V and 7 bases from J; bases unmatched to any gene: 6.

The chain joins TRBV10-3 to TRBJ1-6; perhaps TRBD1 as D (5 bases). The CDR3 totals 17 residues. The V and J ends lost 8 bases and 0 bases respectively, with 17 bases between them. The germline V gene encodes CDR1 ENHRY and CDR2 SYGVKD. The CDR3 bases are TGTGCCATCGGTGGGACGGGGATTAGCTCCTATAATTCACCCCTCCACTTT. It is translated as CAIGGTGISSYNSPLHF.

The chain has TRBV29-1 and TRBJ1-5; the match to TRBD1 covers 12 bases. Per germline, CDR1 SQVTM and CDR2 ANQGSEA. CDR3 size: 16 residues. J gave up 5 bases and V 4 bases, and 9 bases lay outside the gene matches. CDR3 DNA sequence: TGCAGCGTTGCCGGGACAGGGGGCTTAGTTGATCAGCCCCAGCATTTT. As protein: CSVAGTGGLVDQPQHF. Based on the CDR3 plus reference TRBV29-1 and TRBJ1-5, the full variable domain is SAVISQKPSRDICQRGTSLTIQCQVDSQVTMMFWYRQQPGQSLTLIATANQGSEATYESGFVIDKFPISRPNLTFSTLTVSNMSPEDSSIYLCSVAGTGGLVDQPQHFGDGTRLSIL.

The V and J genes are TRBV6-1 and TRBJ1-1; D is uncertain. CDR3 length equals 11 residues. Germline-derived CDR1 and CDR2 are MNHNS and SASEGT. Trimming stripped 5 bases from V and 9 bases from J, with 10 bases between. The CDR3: CASSLAGKAFF. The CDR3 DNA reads TGTGCCAGCAGTCTGGCGGGGAAAGCTTTCTTT.

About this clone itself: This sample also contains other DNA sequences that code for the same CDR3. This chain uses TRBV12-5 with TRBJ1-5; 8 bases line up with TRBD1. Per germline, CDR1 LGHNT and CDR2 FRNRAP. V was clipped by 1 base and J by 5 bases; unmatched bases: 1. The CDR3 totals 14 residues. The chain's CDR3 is CASGLGQGHQPQHF. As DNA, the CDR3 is TGTGCTAGTGGTTTGGGACAGGGGCATCAGCCCCAGCATTTT.

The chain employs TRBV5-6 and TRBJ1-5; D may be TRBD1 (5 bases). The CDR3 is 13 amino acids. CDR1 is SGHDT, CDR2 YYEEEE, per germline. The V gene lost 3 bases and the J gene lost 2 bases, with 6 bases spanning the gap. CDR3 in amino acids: CASSSGGNQPQHF. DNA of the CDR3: TGTGCCAGCAGCTCGGGGGGCAATCAGCCCCAGCATTTT.